One and the same sample provided the 15 T cell receptor beta chains below, sequenced in a study of cytotoxic CD8 clonotypes in ibrutinib-treated CLL. Clones were sequenced by immunoSEQ multiplex PCR, and TCRdb holds only the in-frame ones, with some missing. The repertoire holds tens of thousands of clones, with 74% as singletons. This material consisted of PBMCs, taken before ibrutinib treatment. The origin of the receptors is a human donor with chronic lymphocytic leukemia.

The chain uses TRBV7-2 and TRBJ2-1, with D maybe TRBD2 (5 bases). The CDR3 is made up of 15 amino acids. Trimming shortened V by 1 base and J by 2 bases, and 9 bases separated the two germline ends. The germline gives CDR1 SGHTA, CDR2 FQGNSA. The CDR3 protein is CASSLVVGTYNEQFF. The CDR3 coding sequence is TGTGCCAGCAGCTTAGTTGTCGGGACCTACAATGAGCAGTTCTTC.

The gene calls are TRBV7-8 and TRBJ2-3; D is unclear. This CDR3 region has 14 residues. CDR1 is SGHVS, CDR2 FQNEAQ, per germline. V dropped 1 base and J dropped 0 bases, with 5 bases sitting between them. The CDR3 loop is CASSLGLSTDTQYF. As DNA, the CDR3 is TGTGCCAGCAGCTTAGGTCTTAGCACAGATACGCAGTATTTT.

The J gene is TRBJ2-3, the V gene TRBV30; perhaps TRBD1 as D (6 bases). V was clipped by 4 bases and J by 4 bases, with 9 bases between them. CDR3 length: 12 residues. CDR1 and CDR2 (germline): GTSNPN, SVGIG (reference sequence). The CDR3 DNA reads as TGTGCCTGGACAGGGGTCTCAGATACGCAGTATTTT. Protein product: CAWTGVSDTQYF.

The V and J genes are TRBV11-2 and TRBJ1-4; D remains unclear. The CDR3 is 18 residues long. Trimming took 5 bases from V and 3 from J, leaving 22 bases between them. Germline CDR1 reads SGHAT; CDR2 reads FQNNGV. The CDR3 loop reads CASSPGGRGTSSNEKLFF. In DNA, the CDR3 is TGTGCCAGCAGCCCCGGAGGGCGGGGAACTAGTTCTAATGAAAAACTGTTTTTT. Combining the CDR3 with reference TRBV11-2 and TRBJ1-4 gives the whole variable domain EAGVAQSPRYKIIEKRQSVAFWCNPISGHATLYWYQQILGQGPKLLIQFQNNGVVDDSQLPKDRFSAERLKGVDSTLKIQPAKLEDSAVYLCASSPGGRGTSSNEKLFFGSGTQLSVL.

In this sample, this clone turned up a few times. CDR3 sequence: CASSVASQYVTGSSDTGELFF. The CDR3 bases are TGTGCCAGCAGCGTAGCTAGTCAGTATGTGACAGGGAGTTCGGACACCGGGGAGCTGTTTTTT. The chain joins TRBV9 to TRBJ2-2, with 7 bases aligning to TRBD1. CDR3 length equals 21 residues. The trim removed 0 bases at V and 3 bases at J, leaving 20 bases unmatched. Looked up from germline, CDR1 is SGDLS and CDR2 is YYNGEE.

The chain recombines TRBV5-1 with TRBJ2-7, with TRBD2 as a possible D gene (6 bases). Trimming removed 0 bases at V and 4 bases at J, with 17 bases between. The CDR3 length is 16 residues. CDR1 SGHRS and CDR2 YFSETQ come from the germline V gene. The CDR3 DNA reads as TGCGCCAGCAGCTTGGCCGCGGGGATCTCCTCTTACGAGCAGTACTTC. Translating gives CASSLAAGISSYEQYF.

This clone was recorded once. The V call is TRBV5-6, the J call TRBJ1-3; D remains ambiguous. CDR1 and CDR2 from the germline V gene are SGHDT and YYEEEE. The CDR3 has 15 residues. V was trimmed by 3 bases and J by 0 bases, leaving 10 bases between them. The CDR3 protein is CASSYGYNSGNTIYF. In DNA form, the CDR3 reads TGTGCCAGCAGCTATGGGTACAACTCTGGAAACACCATATATTTT.

The chain links TRBV5-1 to TRBJ2-6; D is possibly TRBD1 or TRBD2 (5 bases each). The CDR3 spans 16 residues. Trimming removed 0 bases at V and 4 bases at J, with 11 bases between. In germline, CDR1 is SGHRS, CDR2 YFSETQ. The CDR3 DNA is TGCGCCAGCAGCTTGGTCAGGGAGCCAGGGGCCAACGTCCTGACTTTC. As protein: CASSLVREPGANVLTF.

The V and J genes are TRBV25-1 and TRBJ1-2; possible D gene TRBD1, 5 bases. The CDR3 loop spans 14 amino acids. CDR1 and CDR2 (germline): MGHDK, SYGVNS. Trimming cost V 6 bases and J 7 bases, with 18 bases left between them. The CDR3 bases are TGTGCCAGCAGGCCTCCGGGACCAACAGGTGGCTACACCTTC. It translates to CASRPPGPTGGYTF.

The V call is TRBV19, the J call TRBJ2-5; tentatively, D is TRBD2 (6 bases). The CDR3 extends over 13 amino acids. V lost 3 bases and J lost 3, with 8 bases in between. Germline V CDR1 and CDR2: LNHDA, SQIVND (reference sequence). The CDR3, as DNA: TGTGCCAGTAGTATTAGCGGAGAAGAGACCCAGTACTTC. This translates into CASSISGEETQYF.

The rearrangement joins TRBV18 to TRBJ2-5; no reliable D call. V gave up 6 bases and J gave up 2 bases, with 4 bases separating them. The length of the CDR3 is 11 residues. Germline values: CDR1 KGHSH, CDR2 LQKENI. DNA of the CDR3: TGTGCCAGCTCGCGACAAGAGACCCAGTACTTC. Translated: CASSRQETQYF.

This clone was detected only a few times. This chain joins TRBV2 and TRBJ2-7; maybe TRBD2 (5 bases). Germline V gives CDR1 SNHLY, CDR2 FYNNEI. This CDR3 comprises 15 residues. The ends were cut back, 3 bases at V and 3 bases at J, with 15 bases in the middle. The CDR3 coding sequence is TGTGCCAGCAGTGAGAGGGCACAGTGGGGCTACGAGCAGTACTTC. The encoded protein is CASSERAQWGYEQYF. The variable domain in full, completed from reference TRBV2 and TRBJ2-7, reads EPEVTQTPSHQVTQMGQEVILRCVPISNHLYFYWYRQILGQKVEFLVSFYNNEISEKSEIFDDQFSVERPDGSNFTLKIRSTKLEDSAMYFCASSERAQWGYEQYFGPGTRLTVT.

This clone was observed a single time. The CDR3 region has the DNA TGTGCCAGTAGTGTGGCCCCCGGGGGGCGTGTCGAAAAACTGTTTTTT. Its protein product is CASSVAPGGRVEKLFF. The rearrangement joins TRBV19 to TRBJ1-4, with a tentative D call TRBD1 (6 bases). The CDR3 consists of 16 residues. CDR1 and CDR2 from the germline V gene are LNHDA and SQIVND (reference sequence). The V and J ends lost 5 bases and 8 bases respectively, with 21 bases between them.

The rearrangement joins TRBV5-4 to TRBJ2-7, with D possibly matching TRBD2 (7 bases). This CDR3 has 14 residues. Trimming shortened V by 10 bases and J by 1 base, and 18 bases separated the two germline ends. Germline CDR1 is SGHNT and CDR2 is YYREEE (reference sequence). In DNA form, the CDR3 reads TGTGCCGCCGGCAGGGGAGGGCCGTCCTACGAGCAGTACTTC. Translating it yields CAAGRGGPSYEQYF. Full variable domain (remainder filled in from reference TRBV5-4 and TRBJ2-7): ETGVTQSPTHLIKTRGQQVTLRCSSQSGHNTVSWYQQALGQGPQFIFQYYREEENGRGNFPPRFSGLQFPNYSSELNVNALELDDSALYLCAAGRGGPSYEQYFGPGTRLTVT.

The chain combines TRBV7-2 with TRBJ2-3; D gene ambiguous. V was trimmed by 1 base and J by 0 bases, leaving 8 bases between them. Germline assignment: CDR1 SGHTA and CDR2 FQGNSA. The CDR3 covers 15 residues. CDR3 in amino acids: CASSLVSTSTDTQYF. CDR3 sequence (DNA): TGTGCCAGCAGCTTAGTTTCTACTAGCACAGATACGCAGTATTTT.